The 28 T cell receptor beta chains below come from one sample, sequenced in a study of cytomegalovirus exposure and HLA in healthy donors. Profiling relied on immunoSEQ multiplex PCR, and the TCRdb table lists in-frame clones only, not all of them. The sample includes 200,000 to 250,000 clones, more than 75% of them seen just once. Input material: PBMCs. These receptors were obtained from a young man in good health and CMV-seronegative.

This clone came up once. J is TRBJ2-5 and V is TRBV4-1; 8 nucleotides match TRBD2. V lost 0 bases and J lost 7; bases outside the gene matches: 7. In germline, CDR1 is MGHRA, CDR2 YSYEKL. This CDR3 is 15 amino acids long. This CDR3 reads CASSQEVPSGGTQYF. DNA for the CDR3: TGCGCCAGCAGCCAAGAAGTTCCGAGCGGGGGGACCCAGTACTTC.

In its sample, this clone was seen a few times. This rearrangement joins TRBV7-8 to TRBJ2-7, with TRBD2 matching 9 bases. Germline values: CDR1 SGHVS, CDR2 FQNEAQ. V dropped 4 bases and J dropped 0; count of bases not matched to a gene: 4. The CDR3 loop spans 15 amino acids. The CDR3 bases are TGTGCCAGCAGCTATAGCGGGGGAAGCTCCTACGAGCAGTACTTC. Its translation: CASSYSGGSSYEQYF.

This chain links TRBV27 with TRBJ2-7; maybe TRBD2 (6 bases). This CDR3 has 14 amino acids. Trimming took off 9 bases at V and 5 bases at J, with 20 bases between the two ends. Germline V gene data show CDR1 as MNHEY and CDR2 as SMNVEV (reference sequence). CDR3 in DNA: TGTGCCAGAAAGGCGGGACCCGGGCACCACGAGCAGTACTTC. It is translated as CARKAGPGHHEQYF.

The chain recombines TRBV19 with TRBJ1-5; 7 bases match TRBD1. The ends lost 5 bases at V and 4 bases at J; junction bases unmatched: 5. This CDR3 contains 14 residues. The germline gives CDR1 LNHDA, CDR2 SQIVND (reference sequence). The CDR3 spells CASSAGQKNQPQHF. The CDR3, as DNA: TGTGCCAGTAGTGCGGGACAGAAAAATCAGCCCCAGCATTTT.

This chain connects TRBV6-5 to TRBJ1-2; the D is unclear. Germline-derived CDR1 and CDR2 are MNHEY and SVGAGI. The CDR3 is 14 residues long. Trimming stripped 5 bases from V and 1 base from J, with 11 bases between. CDR3 loop: CASSRTRNNYGYTF. Written as DNA, the CDR3 is TGTGCCAGCAGTAGAACCAGGAATAACTATGGCTACACCTTC.

The J gene is TRBJ1-2, the V gene TRBV23-1; D ambiguous. TRBV23-1 is an ORF, and what it does is uncertain. The CDR3 loop spans 11 amino acids. With 11 bases removed from V and 6 bases from J, the gap between germline ends came to 13 bases. The CDR3 region is CAAAKGDGYTF. Written as DNA, the CDR3 is TGCGCCGCCGCTAAGGGAGATGGCTACACCTTC.

The table lists this clone with a few counts. V usage is TRBV5-1 and J usage is TRBJ1-2; 8 bases fit TRBD1. V shed 5 bases and J 3 bases; nucleotides not matched to a gene: 3. CDR1 and CDR2 (germline): SGHRS, YFSETQ. This CDR3 is 13 amino acids long. CDR3 DNA sequence: TGCGCCAGCAGGACAGGGGATGACTATGGCTACACCTTC. As protein: CASRTGDDYGYTF.

The V gene is TRBV7-2, the J gene TRBJ1-2; D is unresolved. The CDR3 loop spans 14 amino acids. Trimming took 1 base from V and 5 from J, leaving 11 bases between them. Germline lookup yields CDR1 SGHTA and CDR2 FQGNSA. CDR3 nucleotides: TGTGCCAGCAGCTTAGGGGTAGCTGAATATGGCTACACCTTC. Translated: CASSLGVAEYGYTF.

The rearrangement joins TRBV30 to TRBJ2-1; the D gene is possibly TRBD2 (6 bases). CDR3 size: 14 residues. Between the trimmed V and J ends, which lost 0 bases and 1 base, there was a span of 7 bases. Per the germline V gene, CDR1 is GTSNPN and CDR2 is SVGIG (reference sequence). For the CDR3, the DNA is TGTGCCTGGAGTGTGGCGGGGTCCTACAATGAGCAGTTCTTC. This encodes CAWSVAGSYNEQFF.

The chain links TRBV29-1 to TRBJ2-6; unclear D gene. Germline-derived CDR1 and CDR2 are SQVTM and ANQGSEA. This CDR3 spans 14 amino acids. Trimming removed 4 bases from V and 1 base from J, with 8 bases in between. CDR3 in amino acids: CSVATGSGANVLTF. The CDR3 DNA reads TGCAGCGTTGCTACGGGTTCTGGGGCCAACGTCCTGACTTTC.

This chain links TRBV18 with TRBJ2-1, with a possible D match to TRBD1 (6 bases). Looked up from germline, CDR1 is KGHSH and CDR2 is LQKENI. V shed 5 bases and J shed 3 bases, with 14 bases lying between them. The CDR3 is made up of 15 amino acids. The CDR3 DNA is TGTGCCAGCTCAAGGACTTCGACAGGCTACAATGAGCAGTTCTTC. Encoded protein: CASSRTSTGYNEQFF. Full variable domain (outside the CDR3, taken from reference TRBV18 and TRBJ2-1): NAGVMQNPRHLVRRRGQEARLRCSPMKGHSHVYWYRQLPEEGLKFMVYLQKENIIDESGMPKERFSAEFPKEGPSILRIQQVVRGDSAAYFCASSRTSTGYNEQFFGPGTRLTVL.

The chain couples TRBV14 to TRBJ1-2; 10 bases align to TRBD1. Germline lookup yields CDR1 SGHDN and CDR2 FVKESK. After removal of 4 bases from V and 4 bases from J, the junction contained 3 bases not matched to a gene. The CDR3 runs to 14 residues. In DNA, the CDR3 is TGTGCCAGCAGCCGGGACAGGGGCCTCTATGGCTACACCTTC. Protein: CASSRDRGLYGYTF.

With respect to this clone: Other nucleotide sequences in the sample specify the same CDR3. The chain couples TRBV7-2 to TRBJ2-3; tentative D call: TRBD2 (6 bases). Trimming shortened V by 3 bases and J by 3 bases, and 7 bases separated the two germline ends. The CDR3 sequence is 13 residues long. Germline CDR1 and CDR2: SGHTA and FQGNSA. CDR3 amino acids: CASSFRGTDTQYF. DNA for the CDR3: TGTGCCAGCAGCTTTCGGGGGACAGATACGCAGTATTTT.

The V gene is TRBV12-5, the J gene TRBJ1-1, with 7 bases lining up with TRBD1. V shed 6 bases and J 10 bases; nucleotides not matched to a gene: 11. Germline CDR1 reads LGHNT; CDR2 reads FRNRAP. The CDR3 has 13 amino acids. CDR3 protein: CASGSQTGQAAFF. The CDR3 region has the DNA TGTGCTAGTGGCAGCCAGACAGGGCAGGCAGCTTTCTTT.

The chain links TRBV7-2 to TRBJ2-2; a weak D match, TRBD2 (6 bases). Trimming left V 2 bases short and J 6 bases short, with 10 bases between. The CDR3 covers 14 residues. CDR1 and CDR2 from the germline V gene are SGHTA and FQGNSA. The CDR3 nucleotides are TGTGCCAGCAGCTTACACAGCGGGCCCGGGGAGCTGTTTTTT. Translating it yields CASSLHSGPGELFF.

V is TRBV5-1 and J is TRBJ1-1; D may be TRBD1 (6 bases). The CDR3 has 12 residues. Germline lookup yields CDR1 SGHRS and CDR2 YFSETQ. V gave up 0 bases and J gave up 7 bases, with 7 bases separating them. The CDR3 spells CASSLGTVEAFF. The DNA of the CDR3 is TGCGCCAGCAGCTTGGGGACAGTTGAAGCTTTCTTT. The full variable domain, completed using reference TRBV5-1 and TRBJ1-1, is KAGVTQTPRYLIKTRGQQVTLSCSPISGHRSVSWYQQTPGQGLQFLFEYFSETQRNKGNFPGRFSGRQFSNSRSEMNVSTLELGDSALYLCASSLGTVEAFFGQGTRLTVV.

The chain couples TRBV5-1 to TRBJ2-7; TRBD2 agrees at 7 bases. Germline CDR1 reads SGHRS; CDR2 reads YFSETQ. CDR3 length: 14 amino acids. The trim removed 2 bases at V and 5 bases at J, leaving 7 bases unmatched. CDR3 sequence: CASSLEGLGHEQYF. CDR3 bases: TGCGCCAGCAGCTTAGAAGGACTAGGTCACGAGCAGTACTTC.

V gene TRBV9 combines with J gene TRBJ2-1, with 10 bases fitting TRBD2. Germline-derived CDR1 and CDR2 are SGDLS and YYNGEE. J lost 1 base, V lost 2 bases, and 3 bases had no gene match. The CDR3 runs to 16 residues. The CDR3 DNA follows: TGTGCCAGCAGCGTTCTAGCGGGGGATTCCTACAATGAGCAGTTCTTC. It is translated as CASSVLAGDSYNEQFF.

The V call is TRBV5-5, the J call TRBJ1-4; D is possibly TRBD1 (6 bases). Trimming took off 4 bases at V and 3 bases at J, with 13 bases between the two ends. Germline V gives CDR1 SGHKS, CDR2 YYEKEE (reference sequence). The CDR3 contains 15 residues. CDR3 amino acids: CASSKRTDANEKLFF. The CDR3 DNA reads TGTGCCAGCAGCAAGAGGACAGACGCTAATGAAAAACTGTTTTTT.

The chain uses TRBV10-3 and TRBJ2-3; 8 positions agree with TRBD2. Looked up from germline, CDR1 is ENHRY and CDR2 is SYGVKD. J gave up 6 bases and V 1 base, and 9 bases lay outside the gene matches. The CDR3 has 16 residues. The CDR3 DNA is TGTGCCATCAGTGAGTTCACGGGAGGGCCGGGGGATACGCAGTATTTT. Translating gives CAISEFTGGPGDTQYF.

This clone has a single count. J is TRBJ2-2 and V is TRBV4-3, with TRBD1 matching over 7 bases. Germline CDR1 reads LGHNA; CDR2 reads YSLEER. After removal of 1 base from V and 3 bases from J, the junction contained 11 bases not matched to a gene. The CDR3 is made up of 18 amino acids. CDR3 in DNA: TGCGCCAGCAGCCAAGGCCTCCACAGGGGTTCCGACACCGGGGAGCTGTTTTTT. Protein product: CASSQGLHRGSDTGELFF.

The chain combines TRBV29-1 with TRBJ1-1; weak D call: TRBD1 (6 bases). CDR1 and CDR2 from the germline V gene are SQVTM and ANQGSEA. The length of the CDR3 is 14 residues. Trimming stripped 3 bases from V and 3 bases from J, with 14 bases between. CDR3 bases: TGCAGCGTTGAGTTGACAGGATGGTACACTGAAGCTTTCTTT. This codes for CSVELTGWYTEAFF.

This sequence joins TRBV4-3 and TRBJ2-1; D gene unclear. CDR3 length equals 13 residues. V was pared by 0 bases and J by 7 bases, with 7 bases between. CDR1 and CDR2 from the germline V gene are LGHNA and YSLEER. The CDR3 protein is CASSQELRNEQFF. As DNA, the CDR3 is TGCGCCAGCAGCCAAGAGCTTAGAAATGAGCAGTTCTTC.

The rearrangement links TRBV29-1 to TRBJ1-2; no clear D. Looked up from germline, CDR1 is SQVTM and CDR2 is ANQGSEA. The CDR3 covers 14 residues. The germline V and J ends were trimmed by 6 bases and 4 bases, with 18 bases remaining between them. The CDR3 sequence: CSVGFGEIGYGYTF. The CDR3 region has the DNA TGCAGCGTCGGATTTGGGGAGATCGGCTATGGCTACACCTTC.

This chain joins TRBV28 and TRBJ2-5; D is ambiguous. Germline V CDR1 and CDR2: MDHEN, SYDVKM. V lost 1 base to trimming and J lost 5 bases, with 8 bases between them. This CDR3 region has 13 residues. The CDR3 sequence is CASSLFQVETQYF. Written as DNA, the CDR3 is TGTGCCAGCAGTTTATTCCAGGTGGAGACCCAGTACTTC. Looking up the rest from reference TRBV28 and TRBJ2-5 gives the full variable domain: DVKVTQSSRYLVKRTGEKVFLECVQDMDHENMFWYRQDPGLGLRLIYFSYDVKMKEKGDIPEGYSVSREKKERFSLILESASTNQTSMYLCASSLFQVETQYFGPGTRLLVL.

DNA for the CDR3: TGTGCCAGCAGTTCAGGGAGGAGTAGCAATCAGCCCCAGCATTTT. This sequence encodes CASSSGRSSNQPQHF. The chain carries TRBV28 and TRBJ1-5; a weak D match, TRBD1 (5 bases). The CDR3 consists of 15 residues. V dropped 4 bases and J dropped 0 bases, with 10 bases sitting between them. Germline CDR1 MDHEN, CDR2 SYDVKM.

The chain uses TRBV4-3 and TRBJ2-5; possible D gene TRBD1, 6 bases. The germline V gene has CDR1 LGHNA and CDR2 YSLEER. Trimming took 0 bases from V and 7 from J, leaving 15 bases between them. This CDR3 has 15 residues. DNA of the CDR3: TGCGCCAGCAGCCAAGAACAGGGAAGGGAAGGGACCCAGTACTTC. Translating gives CASSQEQGREGTQYF.

J is TRBJ2-7 and V is TRBV7-7; TRBD1 matches at 10 bases. J was trimmed by 2 bases and V by 5 bases; bases with no gene match: 6. The CDR3 sequence is 15 residues long. Looked up from germline, CDR1 is SSHAT and CDR2 is FNYEAQ (reference sequence). The DNA of the CDR3 is TGTGCCAGCAGCCCCCGGGACAGGGGTACCTACGAGCAGTACTTC. As protein: CASSPRDRGTYEQYF.